Listed below are T cell receptor beta chains from one sample, sequenced in a study of cytomegalovirus exposure and HLA in healthy donors. TCRdb keeps only in-frame clones here, not all; method: immunoSEQ multiplex PCR. This sample's table reports about 210,000 clones. What was sequenced was PBMCs. The receptors stem from a woman in her 30s in good health and CMV-seropositive. CDR3s include the opening cysteine and the closing phenylalanine or tryptophan. The order of the fields is D gene, V gene, J gene, CDR3 protein, CDR3 DNA. D genes are given only for firm matches.

.,TRBV4-1,TRBJ1-2,CASSQEYPDSNYGYTF,TGCGCCAGCAGCCAAGAATACCCGGACAGTAACTATGGCTACACCTTC
.,TRBV7-2,TRBJ2-2,CASSLGLGTGELFF,TGTGCCAGCAGCTTAGGACTTGGCACCGGGGAGCTGTTTTTT
.,TRBV21-1,TRBJ2-1,CASRTGQDNSYNEQFF,TGTGCCAGCAGAACTGGACAGGACAACTCCTACAATGAGCAGTTCTTC
.,TRBV12-5,TRBJ1-3,CASGAGVGSGNTIYF,TGTGCTAGTGGCGCAGGGGTAGGCTCTGGAAACACCATATATTTT
.,TRBV9,TRBJ2-2,CASSVLWRPSANTGELFF,TGTGCCAGCAGCGTACTATGGCGGCCGTCAGCGAACACCGGGGAGCTGTTTTTT
.,TRBV7-8,TRBJ2-7,CASSLIHLSPYEQYF,TGTGCCAGCTCCTTGATTCATCTCTCGCCCTACGAGCAGTACTTC
.,TRBV25-1,TRBJ1-5,CASSGLTDNQPQHF,TGTGCCAGCAGTGGCTTGACAGACAATCAGCCCCAGCATTTT
.,TRBV4-1,TRBJ1-1,CASSVAGMNTEAFF,TGCGCCAGCAGCGTAGCGGGCATGAACACTGAAGCTTTCTTT
TRBD1,TRBV25-1,TRBJ2-7,CASSAGTGLHEQYF,TGTGCCAGCAGTGCCGGGACAGGGTTACACGAGCAGTACTTC
.,TRBV6-4,TRBJ1-1,CASSDSGVTEAFF,TGTGCCAGCAGTGACTCAGGGGTTACTGAAGCTTTCTTT
.,TRBV2,TRBJ2-2,CASSEPVGELFF,TGTGCCAGCAGTGAACCTGTCGGGGAGCTGTTTTTT
.,TRBV5-4,TRBJ2-2,CASSRGPGNTGELFF,TGTGCCAGCAGTCGCGGTCCCGGGAACACCGGGGAGCTGTTTTTT
TRBD1,TRBV25-1,TRBJ1-2,CASSRTGTDYGYTF,TGTGCCAGCAGTCGAACCGGGACAGACTATGGCTACACCTTC
.,TRBV5-6,TRBJ2-5,CASSPRVASYQETQYF,TGTGCCAGCAGCCCGAGGGTGGCAAGTTACCAAGAGACCCAGTACTTC
TRBD2,TRBV9,TRBJ2-2,CASSGASGGVFIEAGELFF,TGTGCCAGCAGCGGGGCTAGCGGGGGGGTTTTTATTGAAGCCGGGGAGCTGTTTTTT
TRBD1,TRBV19,TRBJ2-2,CASSIQGARSGELFF,TGTGCCAGTAGTATACAGGGGGCGAGAAGCGGGGAGCTGTTTTTT
TRBD1,TRBV6-1,TRBJ2-7,CASSLRQGRYEQYF,TGTGCCAGCAGTTTACGACAGGGGAGGTACGAGCAGTACTTC
.,TRBV29-1,TRBJ1-5,CSVEVGGGQPQHF,TGCAGCGTTGAAGTGGGGGGGGGTCAGCCCCAGCATTTT
TRBD2,TRBV30,TRBJ2-1,CAWSPRQAGGPGYNEQFF,TGTGCCTGGAGTCCGCGCCAAGCGGGAGGGCCGGGTTACAATGAGCAGTTCTTC
TRBD1,TRBV30,TRBJ2-5,CAWDRVGETQYF,TGTGCCTGGGACAGGGTGGGAGAGACCCAGTACTTC
.,TRBV5-1,TRBJ2-7,CASSLFSRPGSYEQYF,TGCGCCAGCAGCTTGTTCTCACGGCCAGGCTCCTACGAGCAGTACTTC
TRBD1,TRBV29-1,TRBJ1-2,CSVEGDSYGYTF,TGCAGCGTTGAAGGGGACAGCTATGGCTACACCTTC
.,TRBV6-5,TRBJ1-5,CASSPFRVSNQPQHF,TGTGCCAGCAGCCCCTTCAGGGTTAGCAATCAGCCCCAGCATTTT
.,TRBV19,TRBJ2-7,CASSNTQAYEQYF,TGTGCCAGTAGTAACACACAGGCCTACGAGCAGTACTTC
.,TRBV19,TRBJ1-5,CASSTQRSQPQHF,TGTGCCAGTAGTACTCAGAGGAGTCAGCCCCAGCATTTT
TRBD2,TRBV7-6,TRBJ2-7,CASSLETGDFRPGLAGDEQYF,TGTGCCAGCAGCTTAGAGACAGGGGATTTCCGGCCGGGACTAGCGGGAGACGAGCAGTACTTC
.,TRBV9,TRBJ2-7,CASSPNGAGSSDEQYF,TGTGCCAGCAGCCCCAACGGCGCGGGATCGTCCGACGAGCAGTACTTC
.,TRBV10-3,TRBJ1-5,CAISPRQGNQPQHF,TGTGCCATCAGCCCTAGACAGGGCAATCAGCCCCAGCATTTT
.,TRBV14,TRBJ2-5,CASSHSPGLAETQYF,TGTGCCAGCAGCCATTCGCCCGGACTGGCGGAGACCCAGTACTTC
TRBD1,TRBV12-5,TRBJ2-7,CASGLTGDEQYF,TGTGCTAGTGGTTTGACAGGGGACGAGCAGTACTTC
TRBD1,TRBV5-1,TRBJ1-1,CASGQGTGGTEAFF,TGCGCCAGCGGCCAAGGAACAGGGGGCACTGAAGCTTTCTTT
TRBD1,TRBV6-1,TRBJ2-7,CASSEGRGFGYEQYF,TGTGCCAGCAGTGAAGGCAGGGGGTTTGGATACGAGCAGTACTTC
TRBD2,TRBV7-9,TRBJ2-5,CASSPTSGGYQETQYF,TGTGCCAGCAGCCCCACTAGCGGGGGTTACCAAGAGACCCAGTACTTC
.,TRBV28,TRBJ2-7,CASSQGGASYEQYF,TGTGCCAGCAGTCAAGGGGGGGCCTCCTACGAGCAGTACTTC
TRBD1,TRBV2,TRBJ1-5,CASRYRGFGNQPQHF,TGTGCCAGCCGATACAGGGGGTTTGGCAATCAGCCCCAGCATTTT
TRBD1,TRBV9,TRBJ1-1,CASSVEVRGLGTEAFF,TGTGCCAGCAGCGTAGAAGTAAGGGGGCTAGGCACTGAAGCTTTCTTT
TRBD1,TRBV2,TRBJ1-2,CASSEGGQYYGYTF,TGTGCCAGCAGTGAAGGGGGACAGTACTATGGCTACACCTTC
.,TRBV27,TRBJ1-2,CASTLGAGRGGYTF,TGTGCCAGCACCCTTGGGGCAGGGCGAGGTGGCTACACCTTC
.,TRBV2,TRBJ1-1,CASSEYQQGETEAFF,TGTGCCAGCAGTGAGTACCAACAGGGAGAAACTGAAGCTTTCTTT